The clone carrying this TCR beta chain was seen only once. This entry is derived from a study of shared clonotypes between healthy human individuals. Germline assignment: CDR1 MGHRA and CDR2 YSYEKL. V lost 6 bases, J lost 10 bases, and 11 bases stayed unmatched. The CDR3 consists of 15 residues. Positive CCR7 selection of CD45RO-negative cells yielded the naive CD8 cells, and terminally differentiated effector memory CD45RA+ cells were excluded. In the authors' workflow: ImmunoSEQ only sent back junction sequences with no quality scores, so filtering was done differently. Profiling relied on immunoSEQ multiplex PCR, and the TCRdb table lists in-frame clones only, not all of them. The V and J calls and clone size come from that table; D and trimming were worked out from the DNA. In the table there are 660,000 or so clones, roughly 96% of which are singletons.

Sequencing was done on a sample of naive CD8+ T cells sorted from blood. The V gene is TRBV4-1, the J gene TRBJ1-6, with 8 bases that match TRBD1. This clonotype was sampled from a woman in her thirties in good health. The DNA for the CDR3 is TGCGCCAGCAGACCTGGACAGGGAGTAGGGTCACCCCTCCACTTT. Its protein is CASRPGQGVGSPLHF.